Following are 15 T cell receptor beta chains from one sample sequenced in a study of CD8 T cells in Susac syndrome. RNA totalling about 0.45 to 1 ug underwent reverse transcription with random hexamers. Using its own MiXCR run on the immunoSEQ multiplex PCR reads, TCRdb lists one record per CDR3 protein. The sample lists 300,000 or so distinct CDR3 sequences, about 92% occurring once. The sequenced sample consisted of CD4+ T cells from PBMCs. Every receptor here comes from a human donor with multiple sclerosis.

The chain combines TRBV11-2 with TRBJ1-2; no reliable D call. Germline V lookup: CDR1 SGHAT, CDR2 FQNNGV. The CDR3 runs 14 residues. Trimming removed 2 bases at V and 8 bases at J, with 15 bases between. The CDR3 region has the DNA TGTGCCAGCAGCTTACCCGGACGCCTGATCGGCTACACCTTC. This gives the protein CASSLPGRLIGYTF.

V gene TRBV7-9 combines with J gene TRBJ2-7, with TRBD1 identical over 9 bases. The germline CDR1 and CDR2 sequences are SEHNR and FQNEAQ (reference sequence). The J segment lost 3 bases and the V segment lost 3 bases, leaving 9 bases of the junction unmatched. This CDR3 comprises 16 residues. The CDR3 loop is CASSFLTGGGVYEQYF. The CDR3 DNA sequence: TGTGCCAGCAGCTTCTTGACAGGGGGTGGAGTCTACGAGCAGTACTTC.

The chain joins TRBV12-3 or TRBV12-4 to TRBJ1-1; the D is unclear. The CDR3 has 13 amino acids. Trimming removed 11 bases from V and 4 bases from J, with 17 bases in between. The CDR3 loop reads CAARRVGRTEAFF. The CDR3 DNA reads as TGTGCCGCAAGAAGGGTCGGGCGCACTGAAGCTTTCTTT.

The J gene is TRBJ2-5, the V gene TRBV6-2 or TRBV6-3; TRBD1 matches 8 bases. V lost 8 bases to trimming and J lost 2 bases; unmatched junction nucleotides: 1. The germline V gene has CDR1 MNHEY and CDR2 SVGEGT. There are 12 residues in the CDR3. The CDR3 nucleotides read TGTGCCAGCCGGACAGGGCAAGAGACCCAGTACTTC. It yields the protein CASRTGQETQYF.

The V gene is TRBV6-5, the J gene TRBJ1-1; D is possibly TRBD1 (5 bases). The V and J ends lost 1 base and 5 bases respectively, with 8 bases between them. The CDR3 has 13 amino acids. Germline assignment: CDR1 MNHEY and CDR2 SVGAGI. CDR3 sequence: CASSYLGVTEAFF. In nucleotides, the CDR3 is TGTGCCAGCAGTTACTTGGGGGTTACTGAAGCTTTCTTT.

V and J are TRBV4-2 and TRBJ2-1; the D gene is possibly TRBD2 (6 bases). V lost 0 bases to trimming and J lost 8 bases, with 14 bases between them. The CDR3 loop spans 15 amino acids. Germline values: CDR1 LGHNA, CDR2 YNFKEQ. This chain's CDR3 is CASSQDGGFTYEQFF. Written as DNA, the CDR3 is TGTGCCAGCAGCCAAGATGGAGGGTTCACATATGAGCAGTTCTTC.

V usage is TRBV6-5 and J usage is TRBJ2-2; 9 nucleotides agree with TRBD2. CDR3 length equals 15 residues. V shed 2 bases, J shed 5 bases, and the junction held 3 bases outside the gene matches. Germline loops: CDR1 MNHEY, CDR2 SVGAGI. The CDR3, as DNA: TGTGCCAGCAGTTACGTTCTAGCGGGAACCGGGGAGCTGTTTTTT. Encoded protein: CASSYVLAGTGELFF.

Here the CDR3 reads CASSQFLAGGSYNEQFF. DNA of the CDR3: TGCGCCAGCAGCCAATTTTTGGCGGGAGGGTCCTACAATGAGCAGTTCTTC. The gene calls are TRBV4-3 and TRBJ2-1; 9 bases are a match to TRBD2. The CDR3 has 17 amino acids. The V gene's germline CDR1 is LGHNA and CDR2 YSLEER. V was pared by 2 bases and J by 1 base, with 6 bases of the junction left unmatched.

J is TRBJ2-1 and V is TRBV5-1, with 9 bases aligning to TRBD2. Germline CDR1 and CDR2: SGHRS and YFSETQ. The CDR3 is made up of 15 amino acids. Germline trimming cut 4 bases from V and 12 bases from J; bases unmatched to any gene: 14. CDR3 in amino acids: CASSLGTSPTMTQFF. The CDR3 bases are TGCGCCAGCAGCCTCGGGACTAGCCCTACAATGACGCAGTTCTTC.

This rearrangement joins TRBV14 to TRBJ2-1, with 10 bases aligning to TRBD2. The CDR3 totals 14 residues. Germline V CDR1 and CDR2: SGHDN, FVKESK. Losses at the gene ends were 7 bases for V and 8 bases for J; bases not matched to a gene: 8. Here the CDR3 reads CASNRLAGEHEQFF. In DNA form, the CDR3 reads TGTGCCAGCAACAGGCTAGCGGGAGAGCATGAGCAGTTCTTC.

The rearrangement joins TRBV6-1 to TRBJ2-2; TRBD1 might be the D (6 bases). This CDR3 spans 17 amino acids. V lost 5 bases to trimming and J lost 4 bases, with 20 bases between them. Per germline, CDR1 MNHNS and CDR2 SASEGT. This CDR3 is CASSRVGTRDRTGELFF. CDR3 sequence (DNA): TGTGCCAGCAGTCGCGTGGGGACAAGGGATCGCACCGGGGAGCTGTTTTTT.

V is TRBV12-3 or TRBV12-4 and J is TRBJ1-5; D is perhaps TRBD1 (5 bases). This CDR3 region has 15 residues. V gave up 6 bases and J gave up 1 base, with 13 bases separating them. CDR3 residues: CASSRWGVSNQPQHF. The CDR3 DNA sequence: TGTGCCAGCAGCCGGTGGGGGGTCAGCAATCAGCCCCAGCATTTT.

The chain is built from TRBV2 and TRBJ2-1; tentatively, D is TRBD1 (6 bases). Trimming removed 6 bases at V and 9 bases at J, with 18 bases between. The CDR3 loop spans 14 amino acids. CDR1 and CDR2 from the germline V gene are SNHLY and FYNNEI. The CDR3 loop is CASSREQGRSEQFF. CDR3 sequence (DNA): TGTGCCAGCAGCAGGGAACAGGGCAGATCTGAGCAGTTCTTC.

The chain combines TRBV20-1 with TRBJ2-5; 14 bases are shared with TRBD2. The CDR3 loop spans 15 amino acids. Germline values: CDR1 DFQATT, CDR2 SNEGSKA (reference sequence). Losses at the gene ends were 5 bases for V and 5 bases for J; bases not matched to a gene: 7. The CDR3, as DNA: TGCAGTGCTCCAGGGACTAGCGGGAGTTATGAGACCCAGTACTTC. Protein product: CSAPGTSGSYETQYF.

The CDR3, as DNA: TGCAGCGTTGATGAGAGGGGGAGTAACTATGGCTACACCTTC. Its translation: CSVDERGSNYGYTF. The genes are TRBV29-1 and TRBJ1-2; weak D call: TRBD1 (6 bases). The germline gives CDR1 SQVTM, CDR2 ANQGSEA. The CDR3 totals 14 residues. The germline V and J ends were trimmed by 3 bases and 1 base, with 12 bases remaining between them.